This T cell receptor (beta chain) originates from a study of OX40 agonist ivuxolimab in advanced cancers. Assay used: immunoSEQ multiplex PCR; TCRdb lists only in-frame clones, some missing. Seen here are over 75,000 clones, more than 70% observed once, and the top ten hold roughly 4.9%. The CDR3 covers 13 residues. V shed 3 bases, J shed 7 bases, and the junction held 5 bases outside the gene matches. Germline V gene lookup returns CDR1 SGHDN and CDR2 FVKESK. This receptor was obtained from an adult with an advanced solid tumor such as melanoma, head and neck, liver or kidney cancer. This sequence joins TRBV14 and TRBJ1-1, with TRBD1 matching over 7 bases. Specimen: CD4+ or CD8+ T cells sorted from blood, collected in a trial of the OX40 agonist ivuxolimab. CDR3 DNA: TGTGCCAGCAGCCAGCCGGGACAGATTGAAGCTTTCTTT. Amino acids: CASSQPGQIEAFF.